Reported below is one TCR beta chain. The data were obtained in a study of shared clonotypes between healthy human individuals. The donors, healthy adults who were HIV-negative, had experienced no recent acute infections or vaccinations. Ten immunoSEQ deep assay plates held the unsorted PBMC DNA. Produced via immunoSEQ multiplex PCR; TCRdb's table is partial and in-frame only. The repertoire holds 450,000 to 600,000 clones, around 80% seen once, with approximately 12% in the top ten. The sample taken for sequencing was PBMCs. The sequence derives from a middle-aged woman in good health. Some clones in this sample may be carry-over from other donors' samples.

The CDR3 DNA follows: TGTGCCAGCAGACGAGCGGATACGCAGTATTTT. Protein product: CASRRADTQYF. The V call is TRBV11-2, the J call TRBJ2-3; D remains unclear. The ends were cut back, 6 bases at V and 6 bases at J, with 7 bases in the middle. The CDR3 has 11 residues. CDR1 is SGHAT and CDR2 is FQNNGV in the germline V gene.